Each of the 14 T cell receptor beta chains below was sequenced from the same sample in a study of CD8 T cells in Susac syndrome. The authors reverse transcribed roughly 0.5 to 1 ug RNA with random hexamers. TCRdb reanalysed the immunoSEQ multiplex PCR reads using MiXCR and keeps one entry per CDR3 protein. The sample lists some 260,000 distinct CDR3 sequences; roughly 84% were seen once. The sample comprised CD8+ T cells from PBMCs. These receptors were obtained from a human donor with multiple sclerosis.

This chain uses TRBV2 with TRBJ1-2; perhaps TRBD1 as D (5 bases). CDR1 is SNHLY, CDR2 FYNNEI, per germline. V dropped 7 bases and J dropped 5 bases, with 11 bases sitting between them. The CDR3 covers 12 residues. In nucleotides, the CDR3 is TGTGCCAGCAAAACAGGCACATATGGCTACACCTTC. This gives the protein CASKTGTYGYTF.

This sequence joins TRBV7-3 and TRBJ2-1; tentatively, D is TRBD1 or TRBD2 (5 bases each). V dropped 3 bases and J dropped 9 bases, with 12 bases sitting between them. This CDR3 region has 13 residues. Germline loops: CDR1 SGHTA, CDR2 FQGTGA. CDR3 residues: CASSFPGRGEQFF. The DNA of the CDR3 is TGTGCCAGCAGCTTCCCGGGACGGGGTGAGCAGTTCTTC.

The chain carries TRBV11-1 and TRBJ2-7; 9 bases map to TRBD1. The CDR3 covers 15 residues. J was trimmed by 4 bases and V by 5 bases; bases with no gene match: 9. The V gene's germline CDR1 is SGHAT and CDR2 FQDESV (reference sequence). The CDR3 reads CASSRRQGERYEQYF. In nucleotides, the CDR3 is TGTGCCAGCAGCCGCCGACAGGGGGAGAGGTACGAGCAGTACTTC. The entire variable domain, with the rest obtained from reference TRBV11-1 and TRBJ2-7, is as follows: EAEVAQSPRYKITEKSQAVAFWCDPISGHATLYWYRQILGQGPELLVQFQDESVVDDSQLPKDRFSAERLKGVDSTLKIQPAELGDSAMYLCASSRRQGERYEQYFGPGTRLTVT.

J is TRBJ2-5 and V is TRBV5-1; 7 bases fit TRBD1. CDR1 and CDR2 (germline): SGHRS, YFSETQ. The ends lost 5 bases at V and 7 bases at J; junction bases unmatched: 8. The CDR3 covers 13 residues. As DNA, the CDR3 is TGCGCCAGCAGACCCCCGACAGGGACGACCCAGTACTTC. The encoded protein is CASRPPTGTTQYF. Complete variable domain (other parts from reference TRBV5-1 and TRBJ2-5): KAGVTQTPRYLIKTRGQQVTLSCSPISGHRSVSWYQQTPGQGLQFLFEYFSETQRNKGNFPGRFSGRQFSNSRSEMNVSTLELGDSALYLCASRPPTGTTQYFGPGTRLLVL.

This chain connects TRBV29-1 to TRBJ2-7, with TRBD2 identical over 7 bases. The V gene end was trimmed by 0 bases and the J gene end by 2 bases; junction bases not matched to a gene: 4. The germline V gene has CDR1 SQVTM and CDR2 ANQGSEA. The CDR3 loop spans 14 amino acids. CDR3: CSVEEGGSPYEQYF. The CDR3 bases are TGCAGCGTTGAAGAAGGCGGGAGTCCCTACGAGCAGTACTTC.

This chain joins TRBV27 and TRBJ2-7; D possibly corresponds to TRBD1 (5 bases). CDR1 is MNHEY and CDR2 is SMNVEV in the germline V gene (reference sequence). V was shortened by 3 bases and J by 4 bases, with 13 bases between the two germline ends. CDR3 length: 14 amino acids. CDR3 bases: TGTGCCAGCAGTTTCGGCCAGGGTTTGTACGAGCAGTACTTC. As protein: CASSFGQGLYEQYF.

The V gene is TRBV3-1, the J gene TRBJ2-7, with TRBD1 as a possible D gene (5 bases). Germline V lookup: CDR1 LGHDT, CDR2 YNNKEL (reference sequence). This CDR3 is 15 amino acids long. Trimming removed 1 base from V and 2 bases from J, with 12 bases in between. The CDR3 loop reads CASSQAPSRAYEQYF. In DNA form, the CDR3 reads TGTGCCAGCAGCCAAGCACCCAGCAGGGCCTACGAGCAGTACTTC.

This clonotype was found a few times. One end of the junction fails to match germline, which may point to a read error. V gene TRBV6-1 combines with J gene TRBJ2-5; D possibly corresponds to TRBD2 (5 bases). The germline CDR1 and CDR2 sequences are MNHNS and SASEGT. This CDR3 comprises 10 residues. Here the CDR3 DNA reads TGCATACCAGCGGAAGAGACCCAGTACTTC. As protein: CIPAEETQYF.

The rearrangement joins TRBV9 to TRBJ1-2; no reliable D call. The germline V gene encodes CDR1 SGDLS and CDR2 YYNGEE. V lost 5 bases, J lost 5 bases, and 10 bases lay in between. The CDR3 is 12 residues long. CDR3 protein: CASSAGIYGYTF. For the CDR3, the DNA is TGTGCCAGCAGTGCCGGGATTTATGGCTACACCTTC.

This clonotype has a single count. The V call is TRBV20-1, the J call TRBJ2-3; D is uncertain. Germline values: CDR1 DFQATT, CDR2 SNEGSKA (reference sequence). V lost 5 bases to trimming and J lost 8 bases, with 20 bases between them. This CDR3 has 14 amino acids. CDR3 in DNA: TGCAGTGCTGTAGAGAGAGACGTGTCAGGTACGCAGTATTTT. This encodes CSAVERDVSGTQYF.

The chain has TRBV20-1 and TRBJ2-5; no firm D call. Germline V gene data show CDR1 as DFQATT and CDR2 as SNEGSKA (reference sequence). The CDR3 length is 15 residues. Trimming pared 3 bases from V and 1 base from J, leaving 15 bases between. CDR3 nucleotides: TGCAGTGCTAGTCACCCGGCAGGAGTCCAAGAGACCCAGTACTTC. This gives the protein CSASHPAGVQETQYF.

This clonotype is a singleton in its sample. The V and J genes are TRBV9 and TRBJ2-5; no clear D. V lost 4 bases to trimming and J lost 4 bases, with 11 bases between them. The germline V gene encodes CDR1 SGDLS and CDR2 YYNGEE. CDR3 length: 13 residues. This CDR3 reads CASSPRLGETQYF. As DNA, the CDR3 is TGTGCCAGCAGCCCCCGGCTAGGAGAGACCCAGTACTTC.

Written as DNA, the CDR3 is TGTGCCAGCAGTTTTACCAGCATGAGGACCGGGGAGCTGTTTTTT. Residues: CASSFTSMRTGELFF. This chain joins TRBV6-5 and TRBJ2-2; D gene uncertain. V lost 4 bases and J 5 bases, leaving 14 bases between the germline ends. This CDR3 contains 15 residues. Germline loops: CDR1 MNHEY, CDR2 SVGAGI.

Written as DNA, the CDR3 is TGCGCCAGCAGCTTAATTCTGGGGACAGGGGGCTACGAGCAGTACTTC. It yields the protein CASSLILGTGGYEQYF. This chain uses TRBV5-1 with TRBJ2-7; 11 nucleotides align to TRBD1. Germline V gene sequence: CDR1 SGHRS, CDR2 YFSETQ. There are 16 residues in the CDR3. V trimming: 2 bases; J trimming: 3 bases; junction bases outside the gene matches: 7.